This TCR beta chain came from a study of cytomegalovirus exposure and HLA in healthy donors. Study-wide results and caveats: In a later analysis, TCR beta V- and J-gene trimming showed a link to a missense DCLRE1C variant. Accurate predictions that matched the HLA-A and HLA-B alleles of most subjects were reportedly made from TCR beta sequences.

CDR1 and CDR2 (germline): MDHEN, SYDVKM. The V end was cut by 6 bases, the J end by 2 bases, with 4 bases between. This CDR3 is built from 11 residues. PCR was performed using 60 Vbeta and 13 Jbeta primers. TCRdb's table, derived via immunoSEQ multiplex PCR, lists solely in-frame clones and lacks some. Of about 140,000 clones detected, approximately 70% appear once; the ten largest clones hold about an eighth. Notes on this clone: What it recognizes is unknown.

The sequencing input was PBMCs. The receptor was isolated from a human donor in good health. The chain joins TRBV28 to TRBJ2-5; no clear D gene. Here the CDR3 DNA reads TGTGCCAGCAGCCCTCAAGAGACCCAGTACTTC. Translation: CASSPQETQYF.